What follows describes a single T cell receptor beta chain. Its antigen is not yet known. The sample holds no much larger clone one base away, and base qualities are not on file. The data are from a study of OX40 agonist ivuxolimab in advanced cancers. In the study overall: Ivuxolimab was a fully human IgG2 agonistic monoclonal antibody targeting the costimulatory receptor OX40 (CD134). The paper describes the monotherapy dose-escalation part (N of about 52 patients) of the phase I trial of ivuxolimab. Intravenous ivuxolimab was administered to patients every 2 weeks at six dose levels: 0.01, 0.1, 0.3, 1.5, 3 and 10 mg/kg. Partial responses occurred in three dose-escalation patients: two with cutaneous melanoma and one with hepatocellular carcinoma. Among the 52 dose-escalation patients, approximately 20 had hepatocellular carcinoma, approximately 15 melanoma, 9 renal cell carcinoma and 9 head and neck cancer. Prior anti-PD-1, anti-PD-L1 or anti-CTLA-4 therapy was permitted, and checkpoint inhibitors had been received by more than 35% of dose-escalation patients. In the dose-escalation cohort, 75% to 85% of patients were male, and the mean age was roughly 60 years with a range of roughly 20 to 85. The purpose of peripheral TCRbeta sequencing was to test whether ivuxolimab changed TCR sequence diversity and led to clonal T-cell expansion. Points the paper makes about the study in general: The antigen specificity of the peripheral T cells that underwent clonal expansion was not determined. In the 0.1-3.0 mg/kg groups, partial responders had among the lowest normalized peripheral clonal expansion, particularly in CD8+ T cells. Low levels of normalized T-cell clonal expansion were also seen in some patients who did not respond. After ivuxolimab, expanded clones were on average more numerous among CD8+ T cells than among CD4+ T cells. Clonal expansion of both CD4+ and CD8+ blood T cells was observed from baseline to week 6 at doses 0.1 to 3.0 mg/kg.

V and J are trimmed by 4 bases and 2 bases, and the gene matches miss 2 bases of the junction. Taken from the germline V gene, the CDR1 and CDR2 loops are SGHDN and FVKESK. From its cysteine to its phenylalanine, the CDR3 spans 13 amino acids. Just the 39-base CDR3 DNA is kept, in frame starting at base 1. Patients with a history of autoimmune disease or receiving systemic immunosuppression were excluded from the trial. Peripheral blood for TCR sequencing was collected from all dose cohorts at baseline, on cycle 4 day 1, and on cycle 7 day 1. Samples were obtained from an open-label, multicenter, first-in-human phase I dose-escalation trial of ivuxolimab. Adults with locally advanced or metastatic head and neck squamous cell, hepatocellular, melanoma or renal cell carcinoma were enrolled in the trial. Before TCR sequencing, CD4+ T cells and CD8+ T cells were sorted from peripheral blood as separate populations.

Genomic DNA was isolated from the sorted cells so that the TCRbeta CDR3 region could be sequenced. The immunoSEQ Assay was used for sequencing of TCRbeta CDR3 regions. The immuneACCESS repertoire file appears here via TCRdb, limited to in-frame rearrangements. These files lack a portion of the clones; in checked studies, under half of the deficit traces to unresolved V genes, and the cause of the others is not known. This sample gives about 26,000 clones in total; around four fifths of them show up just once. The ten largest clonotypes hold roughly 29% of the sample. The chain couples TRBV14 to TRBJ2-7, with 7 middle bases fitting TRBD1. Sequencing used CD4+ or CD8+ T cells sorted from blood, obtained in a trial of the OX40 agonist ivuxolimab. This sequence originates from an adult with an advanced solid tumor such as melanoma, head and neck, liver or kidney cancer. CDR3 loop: CASSPGQTYEQYF. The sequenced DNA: TGTGCCAGCAGCCCGGGACAGACCTACGAGCAGTACTTC.